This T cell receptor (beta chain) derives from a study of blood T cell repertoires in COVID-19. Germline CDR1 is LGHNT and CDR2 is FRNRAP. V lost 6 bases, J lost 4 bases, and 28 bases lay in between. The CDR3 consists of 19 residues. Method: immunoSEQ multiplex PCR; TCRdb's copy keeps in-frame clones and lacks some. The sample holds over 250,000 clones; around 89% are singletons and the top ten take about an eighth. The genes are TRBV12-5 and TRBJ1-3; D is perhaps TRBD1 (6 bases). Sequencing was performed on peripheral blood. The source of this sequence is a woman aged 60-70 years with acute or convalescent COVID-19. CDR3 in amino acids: CASGPKTGSAWATGNTIYF. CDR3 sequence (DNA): TGTGCTAGTGGCCCTAAGACAGGTTCGGCTTGGGCTACCGGAAACACCATATATTTT. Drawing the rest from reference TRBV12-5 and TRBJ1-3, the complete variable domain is DARVTQTPRHKVTEMGQEVTMRCQPILGHNTVFWYRQTMMQGLELLAYFRNRAPLDDSGMPKDRFSAEMPDATLATLKIQPSEPRDSAVYFCASGPKTGSAWATGNTIYFGEGSWLTVV.